This T cell receptor (beta chain) was identified during a study of shared clonotypes between healthy human individuals. Broader study findings: Sample collection involved blood only; tissue repertoires are likely different.

The CDR3 runs to 15 residues. Germline CDR1 LGHNA, CDR2 YNFKEQ. After removal of 3 bases from V and 0 bases from J, the junction contained 5 bases not matched to a gene. Among the donors, all were Caucasian adults who lived in Nashville, Tennessee. Comment on this clone: Its antigen is not known.

Deep was the level used in running the assay. The protocol was immunoSEQ multiplex PCR, while the TCRdb copy is restricted to in-frame clones and leaves out a portion. The table lists 450,000 to 500,000 clones, around four fifths of them singletons. V usage is TRBV4-2 and J usage is TRBJ2-7; the match to TRBD1 covers 7 bases. The sequence was collected from a woman aged 40 to 50 in good health. Some clones in this sample may be carry-over from other donors' samples. Sequenced material: PBMCs. DNA for the CDR3: TGTGCCAGCAGCCACCCCGGGACAGCCTCCTACGAGCAGTACTTC. Translation gives CASSHPGTASYEQYF.